These 9 T cell receptor beta chains originate from one sample sequenced in a study of CD8+ T cells in alopecia areata. cDNA serving as the sequencing template came from extracted, reverse transcribed RNA. Data came from immunoSEQ multiplex PCR; TCRdb stores just in-frame clones and leaves some out. The data hold around 150,000 clones, with less than 70% observed a single time. Treatment: oral pan-JAK inhibitor, 5-10 mg twice daily. Sequenced material: CD4+ T cells sorted from blood, taken at week 24, from a patient treated with tofacitinib. The receptors stem from a human donor with alopecia areata.

This clone was observed a handful of times. The genes are TRBV4-1 and TRBJ2-7, with 9 bases matching TRBD1. The CDR3 runs to 14 residues. J was trimmed by 5 bases and V by 4 bases; bases with no gene match: 6. Germline V gene lookup returns CDR1 MGHRA and CDR2 YSYEKL. CDR3 sequence reads: CASSRDRVFHEQYF. CDR3 coding DNA: TGCGCCAGCAGCCGGGACAGGGTTTTTCACGAGCAGTACTTC.

In its sample, this clone was seen a few times. The rearrangement uses TRBV4-2 and TRBJ1-6; TRBD1 aligns across 7 bases. This CDR3 region has 15 residues. Trimming removed 3 bases from V and 7 bases from J; junction bases left unmatched: 6. The germline V gene encodes CDR1 LGHNA and CDR2 YNFKEQ. CDR3 coding DNA: TGTGCCAGCAGCCAGGGAGACAGGGCGAATTCACCCCTCCACTTT. Protein product: CASSQGDRANSPLHF.

The gene calls are TRBV29-1 and TRBJ1-1; D is uncertain. This CDR3 is built from 12 residues. V was cut by 3 bases and J by 7 bases, with 12 bases left in between. Germline V lookup: CDR1 SQVTM, CDR2 ANQGSEA. CDR3 coding DNA: TGCAGCGTTGACCGCGGCCAGTATGAAGCTTTCTTT. It codes for CSVDRGQYEAFF. Drawing the rest from reference TRBV29-1 and TRBJ1-1, the complete variable domain is SAVISQKPSRDICQRGTSLTIQCQVDSQVTMMFWYRQQPGQSLTLIATANQGSEATYESGFVIDKFPISRPNLTFSTLTVSNMSPEDSSIYLCSVDRGQYEAFFGQGTRLTVV.

With regard to this clone: The same CDR3 can be traced to other DNA sequences in this sample. The chain uses TRBV5-6 and TRBJ2-7; D remains ambiguous. CDR1 is SGHDT and CDR2 is YYEEEE in the germline V gene. The CDR3 totals 13 residues. The V end lost 0 bases, the J end lost 2 bases, and 6 bases lay between the germline ends. CDR3 DNA sequence: TGTGCCAGCAGCTTGGGCAGCACCTACGAGCAGTACTTC. It yields the protein CASSLGSTYEQYF.

The V call is TRBV7-2, the J call TRBJ1-2; D is possibly TRBD1 (6 bases). Germline loops: CDR1 SGHTA, CDR2 FQGNSA. The CDR3 is 15 residues long. V lost 6 bases and J lost 6, with 20 bases in between. The CDR3 protein is CASSFRGAGIDGYTF. The CDR3 nucleotides are TGTGCCAGCAGTTTCCGGGGGGCAGGGATCGATGGCTACACCTTC.

The chain combines TRBV4-1 with TRBJ2-5; D is undetermined. CDR3 length equals 15 residues. Germline lookup yields CDR1 MGHRA and CDR2 YSYEKL. V was shortened by 1 base and J by 5 bases, with 14 bases between the two germline ends. The CDR3 region has the DNA TGCGCCAGCAGCCAAGGCAAAGTTGATCGGGAGACCCAGTACTTC. It is translated as CASSQGKVDRETQYF.

The chain employs TRBV2 and TRBJ2-5; D remains unclear. Trimming removed 6 bases at V and 4 bases at J, with 6 bases between. The germline CDR1 and CDR2 sequences are SNHLY and FYNNEI. The CDR3 consists of 11 residues. The DNA for the CDR3 is TGTGCCAGCAGCGCGCGAGAGACCCAGTACTTC. Protein: CASSARETQYF.

The CDR3 DNA follows: TGTGCCAGCAGTTACAGGGGAGGTGACCTGTTTTTT. It translates to CASSYRGGDLFF. The chain combines TRBV6-6 with TRBJ1-4; D might be TRBD1 (5 bases). The germline CDR1 and CDR2 sequences are MNHNY and SVGAGI (reference sequence). The length of the CDR3 is 12 residues. V gave up 2 bases and J gave up 14 bases, with 12 bases separating them.

V is TRBV30 and J is TRBJ1-4, with D possibly TRBD1 on 5 matching bases. V shed 1 base and J shed 4 bases, with 10 bases lying between them. Germline V CDR1 and CDR2: GTSNPN, SVGIG (reference sequence). The CDR3 sequence is 14 residues long. In DNA, the CDR3 is TGTGCCTGGAGTGAGGACACGGTTAATGAAAAACTGTTTTTT. Translation gives CAWSEDTVNEKLFF.